The next 28 T cell receptor beta chains were all read from a single sample in a study of long-term antiretroviral therapy in people with HIV. Assay version v3.0 of immunoSEQ was used, and it was run at survey level. Clones were sequenced by immunoSEQ multiplex PCR, and TCRdb holds only the in-frame ones, with some missing. The table shows around 19,000 clones, with approximately 82% occurring only once. Sample: unsorted PBMCs, taken about 2.4 years after starting antiretroviral therapy. These receptors were obtained from a man aged 40-50 years with HIV.

V usage is TRBV19 and J usage is TRBJ1-1; D might be TRBD1 (6 bases). The CDR3 extends over 15 amino acids. Trimming cost V 5 bases and J 1 base, with 14 bases left between them. Germline loops: CDR1 LNHDA, CDR2 SQIVND (reference sequence). Here the CDR3 DNA reads TGTGCCAGTAGTGTACAGGGCACAAAGAACACTGAAGCTTTCTTT. This encodes CASSVQGTKNTEAFF.

This clone is a singleton in its sample. This chain joins TRBV5-6 and TRBJ2-3, with D tentatively TRBD1 (5 bases). This CDR3 is built from 13 residues. Germline V gene lookup returns CDR1 SGHDT and CDR2 YYEEEE. V lost 1 base to trimming and J lost 3 bases, with 6 bases between them. DNA for the CDR3: TGTGCCAGCAGCTTGAGGGGTACAGATACGCAGTATTTT. Protein sequence: CASSLRGTDTQYF. The whole variable domain, filled in from reference TRBV5-6 and TRBJ2-3, reads DAGVTQSPTHLIKTRGQQVTLRCSPKSGHDTVSWYQQALGQGPQFIFQYYEEEERQRGNFPDRFSGHQFPNYSSELNVNALLLGDSALYLCASSLRGTDTQYFGPGTRLTVL.

This clone has only one observation. The V and J genes are TRBV30 and TRBJ1-1; no firm D call. From germline, CDR1 is GTSNPN and CDR2 SVGIG (reference sequence). This CDR3 comprises 13 residues. The CDR3 DNA follows: TGTGGCACACGGGGATACATGAACACTGAAGCTTTCTTT. Translation gives CGTRGYMNTEAFF.

The rearrangement links TRBV19 to TRBJ2-2; TRBD2 might be the D (6 bases). V lost 3 bases and J 0 bases, leaving 11 bases between the germline ends. CDR1 LNHDA and CDR2 SQIVND come from the germline V gene (reference sequence). The CDR3 is 16 amino acids. CDR3 sequence: CASSIKEGTNTGELFF. The DNA for the CDR3 is TGTGCCAGTAGTATCAAGGAGGGAACGAACACCGGGGAGCTGTTTTTT.

In its sample, this clone ranks as large. CDR3 sequence (DNA): TGTGCCAGCAGTTTAGACGGCCGCCTCGACGAGCAGTACTTC. Encoded protein: CASSLDGRLDEQYF. V gene TRBV27 combines with J gene TRBJ2-7; D ambiguous. Germline V CDR1 and CDR2: MNHEY, SMNVEV (reference sequence). The V gene lost 2 bases and the J gene lost 5 bases, with 13 bases spanning the gap. The CDR3 is 14 residues long.

This clone was detected only a few times. The rearrangement joins TRBV11-1 to TRBJ2-7; TRBD2 matches at 11 bases. Looked up from germline, CDR1 is SGHAT and CDR2 is FQDESV (reference sequence). The CDR3 consists of 14 residues. Unmatched junction bases numbered 0, after V lost 3 bases and J lost 2 bases. CDR3 loop: CASSLTSGTYEQYF. CDR3 nucleotides: TGTGCCAGCAGCTTGACTAGCGGGACCTACGAGCAGTACTTC.

This chain connects TRBV19 to TRBJ1-4; TRBD1 matches at 9 bases. The V segment lost 1 base and the J segment 10 bases; nucleotides outside the gene matches: 4. Germline V lookup: CDR1 LNHDA, CDR2 SQIVND (reference sequence). The CDR3 length is 14 residues. The CDR3 nucleotides read TGTGCCAGTAGTATAGCGGGACAGGGAGGAAAACTGTTTTTT. Its protein product is CASSIAGQGGKLFF. Filled out from reference TRBV19 and TRBJ1-4, the complete variable domain reads DGGITQSPKYLFRKEGQNVTLSCEQNLNHDAMYWYRQDPGQGLRLIYYSQIVNDFQKGDIAEGYSVSREKKESFPLTVTSAQKNPTAFYLCASSIAGQGGKLFFGSGTQLSVL.

This clone is labeled medium-sized (0.01 to 0.1%). This chain uses TRBV28 with TRBJ1-2; tentatively, D is TRBD1 (5 bases). The CDR3 extends over 14 amino acids. CDR1 is MDHEN, CDR2 SYDVKM, per germline. With 4 bases removed from V and 4 bases from J, the gap between germline ends came to 13 bases. CDR3 in amino acids: CASSSTGGIYGYTF. DNA for the CDR3: TGTGCCAGCAGTTCTACCGGGGGGATCTATGGCTACACCTTC.

This sequence joins TRBV5-5 and TRBJ1-4; D is undetermined. CDR3 length: 14 residues. The germline CDR1 and CDR2 sequences are SGHKS and YYEKEE (reference sequence). The V and J ends lost 0 bases and 0 bases respectively, with 3 bases between them. DNA for the CDR3: TGTGCCAGCAGCTTGGCGCCAACTAATGAAAAACTGTTTTTT. This encodes CASSLAPTNEKLFF.

The V gene is TRBV11-3, the J gene TRBJ2-2; 7 positions agree with TRBD1. This CDR3 spans 16 amino acids. Trimming cost V 5 bases and J 4 bases; bases outside gene matches: 10. Germline V gene data show CDR1 as SGHNT and CDR2 as YENEEA. CDR3 DNA sequence: TGTGCCAGCAGCCGAAGCCTTACAGGGGTCACCGGGGAGCTGTTTTTT. This encodes CASSRSLTGVTGELFF.

This sequence joins TRBV5-1 and TRBJ2-5; D is perhaps TRBD2 (7 bases). The ends were cut back, 3 bases at V and 1 base at J, with 10 bases in the middle. CDR1 and CDR2 (germline): SGHRS, YFSETQ. The CDR3 loop spans 14 amino acids. CDR3 sequence (DNA): TGCGCCAGCAGCTCCGGGGGGCCCCAAGAGACCCAGTACTTC. This codes for CASSSGGPQETQYF.

Only a few counts were recorded for this clone. The chain has TRBV7-8 and TRBJ2-7; 11 nucleotides align to TRBD1. CDR3 length: 14 amino acids. Germline lookup yields CDR1 SGHVS and CDR2 FQNEAQ. J gave up 6 bases and V 0 bases, and 1 base lay outside the gene matches. In nucleotides, the CDR3 is TGTGCCAGCAGCTTAGCCGGGACAGGGGGCGAGCAGTACTTC. Translating gives CASSLAGTGGEQYF.

J is TRBJ2-1 and V is TRBV11-2; TRBD2 aligns across 12 bases. V lost 1 base to trimming and J lost 8 bases; unmatched junction nucleotides: 6. The CDR3 consists of 16 residues. Germline V gene sequence: CDR1 SGHAT, CDR2 FQNNGV. The CDR3 loop reads CASSLALAGGGYEQFF. CDR3 nucleotides: TGTGCCAGCAGCTTAGCTCTAGCGGGAGGGGGGTATGAGCAGTTCTTC.

This chain connects TRBV27 to TRBJ2-2; D might be TRBD1 (6 bases). V was cut by 10 bases and J by 4 bases, with 19 bases left in between. There are 15 residues in the CDR3. CDR1 and CDR2 from the germline V gene are MNHEY and SMNVEV (reference sequence). The CDR3 DNA reads TGTGCCACCAACCCCTACAGGGTCGGCACCGGGGAGCTGTTTTTT. Amino acids: CATNPYRVGTGELFF.

The V gene is TRBV28, the J gene TRBJ2-1; 9 positions agree with TRBD2. This CDR3 region has 14 residues. Germline CDR1 is MDHEN and CDR2 is SYDVKM. With 6 bases clipped from V and 3 bases from J, the junction kept 3 bases outside the gene matches. The CDR3 sequence is CASRGTSSYNEQFF. CDR3 nucleotides: TGTGCCAGCAGAGGGACTAGCAGCTACAATGAGCAGTTCTTC.

The chain uses TRBV7-3 and TRBJ2-7, with D possibly TRBD2 on 5 matching bases. Trimming cost V 4 bases and J 3 bases, with 10 bases left between them. Looked up from germline, CDR1 is SGHTA and CDR2 is FQGTGA. This CDR3 is built from 13 residues. CDR3 DNA: TGTGCCAGCAGCTCCTCTGGGAGCTACGAGCAGTACTTC. It codes for CASSSSGSYEQYF.

This clone has just a few counts. V usage is TRBV6-4 and J usage is TRBJ2-7; TRBD1 is a possible D gene (6 bases). Germline assignment: CDR1 MRHNA and CDR2 SNTAGT. The CDR3 is 13 residues long. V was cut by 3 bases and J by 6 bases, with 12 bases left in between. CDR3: CASSEIQGTEQYF. CDR3 coding DNA: TGTGCCAGCAGTGAAATACAGGGTACCGAGCAGTACTTC.

V gene TRBV10-3 combines with J gene TRBJ2-1, with D perhaps TRBD2 (6 bases). Germline V gene lookup returns CDR1 ENHRY and CDR2 SYGVKD. This CDR3 has 13 amino acids. Trimming took 0 bases from V and 14 from J, leaving 14 bases between them. CDR3 residues: CAISESNGRGEFF. The CDR3 region has the DNA TGTGCCATCAGTGAGTCGAACGGGAGAGGGGAGTTCTTC.

Only one count was recorded for this clone. The chain uses TRBV7-9 and TRBJ1-5, with TRBD1 matching over 9 bases. The CDR3 extends over 19 amino acids. Germline CDR1 is SEHNR and CDR2 is FQNEAQ (reference sequence). V lost 3 bases to trimming and J lost 1 base; unmatched junction nucleotides: 13. The CDR3 reads CASSFDLSDRGASNQPQHF. DNA for the CDR3: TGTGCCAGCAGCTTCGATTTGTCGGACAGGGGTGCAAGCAATCAGCCCCAGCATTTT.

This chain connects TRBV18 to TRBJ2-7, with a possible D match to TRBD1 (6 bases). CDR1 is KGHSH and CDR2 is LQKENI in the germline V gene. V was clipped by 2 bases and J by 4 bases, with 18 bases between them. There are 16 residues in the CDR3. The CDR3 bases are TGTGCCAGCTCACCATGGGGGCCGGACGGAGTATACGAGCAGTACTTC. It is translated as CASSPWGPDGVYEQYF.

This clone was seen only once. The V gene is TRBV7-8, the J gene TRBJ1-2, with 9 bases that match TRBD1. The trim removed 2 bases at V and 6 bases at J, leaving 10 bases unmatched. The CDR3 is made up of 16 amino acids. CDR1 and CDR2 (germline): SGHVS, FQNEAQ. The CDR3 region has the DNA TGTGCCAGCAGCTTAATGGGACAGGGAGGGTTTAATGGCTACACCTTC. It translates to CASSLMGQGGFNGYTF.

The chain recombines TRBV2 with TRBJ2-3; 7 bases align to TRBD2. CDR1 SNHLY and CDR2 FYNNEI come from the germline V gene. This CDR3 is 14 amino acids long. Trimming cost V 10 bases and J 5 bases; bases outside gene matches: 12. CDR3 nucleotide sequence: TGTGCCACGACACGGGGGGAGGGCGGAGATACGCAGTATTTT. Translating gives CATTRGEGGDTQYF.

The V call is TRBV2, the J call TRBJ1-5; perhaps TRBD1 as D (6 bases). Germline V gene data show CDR1 as SNHLY and CDR2 as FYNNEI. The V end was cut by 6 bases, the J end by 7 bases, with 19 bases between. The CDR3 loop spans 15 amino acids. Here the CDR3 reads CASRPNSGQHQPQHF. As DNA, the CDR3 is TGTGCCAGCAGGCCAAACTCGGGACAACACCAGCCCCAGCATTTT.

This clone has only one observation. The chain employs TRBV27 and TRBJ2-1, with a tentative D call TRBD1 (6 bases). The CDR3 sequence is 14 residues long. V was cut by 3 bases and J by 2 bases, with 8 bases left in between. CDR1 and CDR2 (germline): MNHEY, SMNVEV (reference sequence). The CDR3 spells CASSLGTTYNEQFF. The CDR3 DNA reads TGTGCCAGCAGTTTGGGGACAACCTACAATGAGCAGTTCTTC.

The gene calls are TRBV5-1 and TRBJ1-1; 9 bases line up with TRBD1. The ends lost 2 bases at V and 0 bases at J; junction bases unmatched: 5. Germline V CDR1 and CDR2: SGHRS, YFSETQ. CDR3 length: 16 amino acids. DNA of the CDR3: TGCGCCAGCAGCTTCGGGACAGGGTACATGAACACTGAAGCTTTCTTT. Its translation is CASSFGTGYMNTEAFF.

This clone has more than one count but fewer than ten. The chain is built from TRBV6-5 and TRBJ1-2; no reliable D call. V lost 6 bases, J lost 4 bases, and 12 bases lay in between. The CDR3 loop spans 13 amino acids. Germline CDR1 reads MNHEY; CDR2 reads SVGAGI. The DNA of the CDR3 is TGTGCCAGCAGCCCCGGACCGAGCTATGGCTACACCTTC. This codes for CASSPGPSYGYTF.

The chain uses TRBV19 and TRBJ1-5, with D unclear. V was shortened by 9 bases and J by 7 bases, with 22 bases between the two germline ends. The germline gives CDR1 LNHDA, CDR2 SQIVND (reference sequence). The CDR3 covers 15 residues. As DNA, the CDR3 is TGTGCCAGCCGCTCCCGGGCGTGGGGAGAGCAGCCCCAGCATTTT. This translates into CASRSRAWGEQPQHF.

The chain is built from TRBV7-2 and TRBJ2-7; 7 nucleotides line up with TRBD2. Per germline, CDR1 SGHTA and CDR2 FQGNSA. The CDR3 contains 15 residues. V lost 5 bases and J lost 0; bases outside the gene matches: 7. CDR3 DNA: TGTGCCAGCAGCGGCGGGCGGGGGAGCTCCTACGAGCAGTACTTC. Its protein is CASSGGRGSSYEQYF.